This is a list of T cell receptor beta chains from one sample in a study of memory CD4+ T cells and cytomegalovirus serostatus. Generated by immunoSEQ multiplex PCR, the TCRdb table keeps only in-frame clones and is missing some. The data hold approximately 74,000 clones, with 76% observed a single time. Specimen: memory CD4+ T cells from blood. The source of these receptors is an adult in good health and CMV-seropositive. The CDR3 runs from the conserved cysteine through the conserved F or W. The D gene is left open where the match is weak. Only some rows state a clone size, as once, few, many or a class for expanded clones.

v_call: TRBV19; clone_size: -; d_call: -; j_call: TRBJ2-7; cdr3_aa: CASSVTRKETTFPTYEQYF; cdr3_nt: TGTGCCAGTAGCGTAACCCGGAAGGAGACAACCTTCCCAACCTACGAGCAGTACTTC
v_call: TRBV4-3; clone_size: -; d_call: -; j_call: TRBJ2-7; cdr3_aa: CASSQDREREQYF; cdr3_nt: TGCGCCAGCAGCCAAGATAGGGAGCGCGAGCAGTACTTC
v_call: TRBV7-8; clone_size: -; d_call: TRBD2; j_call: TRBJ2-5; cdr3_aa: CASSTGTSGAGTQYF; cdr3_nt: TGTGCCAGCAGCACCGGGACTAGCGGGGCGGGGACCCAGTACTTC
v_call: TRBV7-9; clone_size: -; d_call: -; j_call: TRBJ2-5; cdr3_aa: CASSLTMEGQETQYF; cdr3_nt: TGTGCCAGCAGCCTCACCATGGAGGGCCAAGAGACCCAGTACTTC
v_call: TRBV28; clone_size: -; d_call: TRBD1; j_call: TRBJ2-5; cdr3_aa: CASSRSGTDFLETQYF; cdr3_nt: TGTGCCAGCAGCCGATCCGGGACAGACTTTTTAGAGACCCAGTACTTC
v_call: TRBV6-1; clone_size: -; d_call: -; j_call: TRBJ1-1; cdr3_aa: CASSVRANTEAFF; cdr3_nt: TGTGCCAGCAGTGTGAGAGCGAACACTGAAGCTTTCTTT
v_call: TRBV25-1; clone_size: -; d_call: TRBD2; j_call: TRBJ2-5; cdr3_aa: CASSDKLAGGRETQYF; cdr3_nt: TGTGCCAGCAGTGACAAACTAGCGGGGGGCAGGGAGACCCAGTACTTC
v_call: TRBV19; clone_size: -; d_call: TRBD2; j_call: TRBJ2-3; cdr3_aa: CASRLAGGADTQYF; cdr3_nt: TGTGCCAGTAGGTTAGCGGGAGGGGCAGATACGCAGTATTTT
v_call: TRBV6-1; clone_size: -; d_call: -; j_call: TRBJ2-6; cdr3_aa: CASISGPGANVLTF; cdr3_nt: TGTGCCAGCATTTCGGGGCCTGGGGCCAACGTCCTGACTTTC
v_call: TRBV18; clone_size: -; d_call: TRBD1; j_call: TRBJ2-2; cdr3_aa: CASSPEQGQGRELFF; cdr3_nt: TGTGCCAGCTCACCGGAACAGGGACAGGGAAGGGAGCTGTTTTTT
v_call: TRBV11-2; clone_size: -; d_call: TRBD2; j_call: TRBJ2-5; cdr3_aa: CASSQRSGGVLQETQYF; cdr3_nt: TGTGCCAGCAGCCAACGGAGCGGGGGCGTCCTACAAGAGACCCAGTACTTC
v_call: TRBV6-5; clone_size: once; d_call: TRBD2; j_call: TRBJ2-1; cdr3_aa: CASSPRGRGDEQFF; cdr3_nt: TGTGCCAGCAGCCCACGCGGGAGAGGCGATGAGCAGTTCTTC
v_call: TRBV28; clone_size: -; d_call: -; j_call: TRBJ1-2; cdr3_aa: CASSQEGLGNYGYTF; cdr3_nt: TGTGCCAGCAGTCAAGAGGGACTGGGAAACTATGGCTACACCTTC
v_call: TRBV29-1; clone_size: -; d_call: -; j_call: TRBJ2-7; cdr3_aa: CSAWGTDSYEQYF; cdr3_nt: TGCAGCGCTTGGGGGACGGACTCCTACGAGCAGTACTTC
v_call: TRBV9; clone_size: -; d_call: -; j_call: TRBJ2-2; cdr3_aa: CASSPDFTLNTGELFF; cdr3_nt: TGTGCCAGCAGCCCCGACTTCACATTGAACACCGGGGAGCTGTTTTTT
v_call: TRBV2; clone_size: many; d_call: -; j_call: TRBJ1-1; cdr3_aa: CASRLSTGNTEAFF; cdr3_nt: TGTGCCAGCCGACTCTCTACAGGGAACACTGAAGCTTTCTTT
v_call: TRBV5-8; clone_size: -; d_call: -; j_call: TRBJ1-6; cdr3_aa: CASSWGPFNSPLHF; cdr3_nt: TGTGCCAGCAGCTGGGGGCCCTTTAATTCACCCCTCCACTTT
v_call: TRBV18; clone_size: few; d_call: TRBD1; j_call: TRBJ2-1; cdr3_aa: CASSGRDRGSYEQFF; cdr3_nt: TGTGCCAGCTCAGGAAGGGACAGGGGATCCTATGAGCAGTTCTTC
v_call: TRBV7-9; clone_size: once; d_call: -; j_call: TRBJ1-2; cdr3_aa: CASGRVEGYTF; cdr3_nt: TGTGCCAGCGGCAGGGTGGAAGGCTACACCTTC
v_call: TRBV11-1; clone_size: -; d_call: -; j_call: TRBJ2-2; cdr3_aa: CASSLLQGNTGELFF; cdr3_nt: TGTGCCAGCAGCTTACTACAGGGAAATACCGGGGAGCTGTTTTTT
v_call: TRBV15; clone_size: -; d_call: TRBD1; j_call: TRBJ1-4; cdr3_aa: CATSRDGLTGADEKLFF; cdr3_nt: TGTGCCACCAGCAGAGATGGATTGACAGGGGCGGACGAAAAACTGTTTTTT
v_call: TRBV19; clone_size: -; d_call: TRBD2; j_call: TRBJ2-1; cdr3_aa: CASSIGASGSSHNEQFF; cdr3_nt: TGTGCCAGTAGTATTGGGGCTAGCGGGAGCTCCCACAATGAGCAGTTCTTC
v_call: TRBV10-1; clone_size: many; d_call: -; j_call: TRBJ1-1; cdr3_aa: CASSESNGGGGTEAFF; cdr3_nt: TGCGCCAGCAGTGAGTCGAACGGAGGAGGGGGAACTGAAGCTTTCTTT
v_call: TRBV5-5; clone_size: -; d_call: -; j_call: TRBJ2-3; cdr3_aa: CASSLAVSPSTDTQYF; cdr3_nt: TGTGCCAGCAGCTTGGCGGTTAGTCCCAGCACAGATACGCAGTATTTT
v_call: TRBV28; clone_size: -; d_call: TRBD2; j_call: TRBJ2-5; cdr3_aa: CASSSTQEREGRETQYF; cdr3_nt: TGTGCCAGCAGTTCGACCCAGGAGCGGGAGGGCCGAGAGACCCAGTACTTC
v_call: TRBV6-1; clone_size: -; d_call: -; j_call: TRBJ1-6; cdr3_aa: CASSPGAYNSPLHF; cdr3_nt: TGTGCCAGCAGCCCAGGGGCCTATAATTCACCCCTCCACTTT
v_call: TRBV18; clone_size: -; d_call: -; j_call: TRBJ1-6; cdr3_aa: CASSWSYNSPLHF; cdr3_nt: TGTGCCAGCTCATGGTCCTATAATTCACCCCTCCACTTT
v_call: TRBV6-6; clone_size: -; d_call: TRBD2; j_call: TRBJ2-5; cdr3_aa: CASSYRVAGGLETQYF; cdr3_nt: TGTGCCAGCAGTTACAGGGTAGCGGGGGGCTTGGAGACCCAGTACTTC
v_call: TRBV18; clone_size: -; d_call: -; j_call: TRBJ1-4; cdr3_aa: CASSRGNEKLFF; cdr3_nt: TGTGCCAGCTCACGGGGGAATGAAAAACTGTTTTTT
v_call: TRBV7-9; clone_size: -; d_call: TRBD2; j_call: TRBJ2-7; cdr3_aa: CASSCNQAGPICEQYF; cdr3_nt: TGTGCCAGCAGCTGTAATCAAGCGGGACCTATTTGTGAGCAGTACTTC
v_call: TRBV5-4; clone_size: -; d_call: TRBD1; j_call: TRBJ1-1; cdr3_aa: CASSRQGAYTEAFF; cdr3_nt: TGTGCCAGCAGTCGCCAGGGGGCATATACTGAAGCTTTCTTT
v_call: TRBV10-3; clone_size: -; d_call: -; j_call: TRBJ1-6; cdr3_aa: CAARDGPNSPLHF; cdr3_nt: TGTGCCGCGCGGGACGGCCCTAATTCACCCCTCCACTTT
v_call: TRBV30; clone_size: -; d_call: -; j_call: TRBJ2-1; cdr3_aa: CAWSVRGTREQFF; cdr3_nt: TGTGCCTGGAGTGTACGAGGCACGAGAGAGCAGTTCTTC
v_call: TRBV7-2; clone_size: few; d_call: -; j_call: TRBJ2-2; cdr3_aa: CASSRDGVGELFF; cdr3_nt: TGTGCCAGCAGCCGGGACGGAGTCGGGGAGCTGTTTTTT
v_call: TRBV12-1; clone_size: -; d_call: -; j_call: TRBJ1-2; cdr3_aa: CASTQTGREGDGYTF; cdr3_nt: TGTGCCAGCACCCAAACCGGGAGGGAAGGGGATGGCTACACCTTC
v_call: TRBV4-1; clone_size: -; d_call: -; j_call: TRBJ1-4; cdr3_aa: CASSQDEFGRNYNEKLFF; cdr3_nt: TGCGCCAGCAGCCAAGATGAATTTGGGAGAAATTATAATGAAAAACTGTTTTTT
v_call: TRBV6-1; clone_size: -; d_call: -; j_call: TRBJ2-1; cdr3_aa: CASSDETYNEQFF; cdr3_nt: TGTGCCAGCAGTGACGAGACTTACAATGAGCAGTTCTTC
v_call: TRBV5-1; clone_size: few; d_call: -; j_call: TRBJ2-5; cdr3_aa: CASSPQAPGSETQYF; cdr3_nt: TGCGCCAGCAGCCCCCAGGCCCCCGGGTCGGAGACCCAGTACTTC
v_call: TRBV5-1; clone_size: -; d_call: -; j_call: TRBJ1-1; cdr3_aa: CASSLFEGEVGSEAFF; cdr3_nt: TGCGCCAGCAGCTTGTTTGAGGGGGAGGTAGGGTCTGAAGCTTTCTTT
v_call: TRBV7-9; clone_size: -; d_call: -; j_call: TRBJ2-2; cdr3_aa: CASSLAVTGQDTGELFF; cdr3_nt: TGTGCCAGCAGCTTAGCGGTAACAGGGCAGGACACCGGGGAGCTGTTTTTT
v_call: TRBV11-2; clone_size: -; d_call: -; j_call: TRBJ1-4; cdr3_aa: CASSSGRGYGEKLFF; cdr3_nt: TGTGCCAGCAGCTCCGGTAGGGGGTATGGTGAAAAACTGTTTTTT
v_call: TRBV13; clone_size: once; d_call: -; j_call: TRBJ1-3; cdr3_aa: CASSSHSGNTIYF; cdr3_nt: TGTGCCAGCAGCTCCCACTCTGGAAACACCATATATTTT
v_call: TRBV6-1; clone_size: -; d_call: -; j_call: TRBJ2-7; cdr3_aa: CASRSIGSSYEQYF; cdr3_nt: TGTGCCAGCAGATCTATAGGAAGCTCCTACGAGCAGTACTTC
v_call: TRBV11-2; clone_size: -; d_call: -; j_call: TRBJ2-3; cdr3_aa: CASSLGRGTDTQYF; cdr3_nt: TGTGCCAGCAGCTTAGGACGGGGCACAGATACGCAGTATTTT
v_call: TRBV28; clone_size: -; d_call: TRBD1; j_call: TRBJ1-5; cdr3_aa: CASNPTGDTDQPQHF; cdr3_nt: TGTGCCAGCAATCCGACAGGGGATACAGATCAGCCCCAGCATTTT
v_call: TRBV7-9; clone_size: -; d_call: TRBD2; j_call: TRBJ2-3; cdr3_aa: CASSAGLAGAADTQYF; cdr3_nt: TGTGCCAGCAGCGCAGGACTAGCGGGAGCAGCGGATACGCAGTATTTT
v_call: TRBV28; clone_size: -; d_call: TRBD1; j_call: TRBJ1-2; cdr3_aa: CASSRTLGGYGYTF; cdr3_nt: TGTGCCAGCAGTAGGACCCTAGGGGGCTACGGCTACACCTTC
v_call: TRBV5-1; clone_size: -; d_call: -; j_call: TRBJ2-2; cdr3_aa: CASSLQAGNTGELFF; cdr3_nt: TGCGCCAGCAGTTTACAGGCCGGGAACACCGGGGAGCTGTTTTTT
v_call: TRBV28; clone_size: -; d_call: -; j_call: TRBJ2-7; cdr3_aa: CASSSAATYEQYF; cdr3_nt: TGTGCCAGCAGTTCGGCAGCAACCTACGAGCAGTACTTC
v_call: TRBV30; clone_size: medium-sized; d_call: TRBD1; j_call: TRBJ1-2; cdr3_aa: CAWSGTGFGYTF; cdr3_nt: TGTGCCTGGAGCGGGACAGGGTTTGGCTACACCTTC
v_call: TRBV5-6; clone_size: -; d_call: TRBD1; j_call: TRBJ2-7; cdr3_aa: CASSTTGAPYEQYF; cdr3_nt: TGTGCCAGCAGCACGACAGGGGCCCCCTACGAGCAGTACTTC
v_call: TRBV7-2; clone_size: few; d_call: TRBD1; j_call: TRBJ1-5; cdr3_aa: CASSLAVGGWDYQPQHF; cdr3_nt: TGTGCCAGCAGTCTAGCGGTAGGGGGCTGGGACTATCAGCCCCAGCATTTT
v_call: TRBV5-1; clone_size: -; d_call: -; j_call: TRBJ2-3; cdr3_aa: CASSSDSTDTQYF; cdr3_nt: TGCGCCAGCAGCTCGGACAGCACAGATACGCAGTATTTT
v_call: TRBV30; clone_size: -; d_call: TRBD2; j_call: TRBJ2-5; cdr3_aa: CAWSSGAQETQYF; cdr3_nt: TGTGCCTGGAGTAGCGGGGCCCAAGAGACCCAGTACTTC
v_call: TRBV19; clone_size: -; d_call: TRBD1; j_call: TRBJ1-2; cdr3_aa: CASTRDREVSTNGYTF; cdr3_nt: TGTGCCAGTACCCGGGACAGGGAAGTCTCGACGAATGGCTACACCTTC